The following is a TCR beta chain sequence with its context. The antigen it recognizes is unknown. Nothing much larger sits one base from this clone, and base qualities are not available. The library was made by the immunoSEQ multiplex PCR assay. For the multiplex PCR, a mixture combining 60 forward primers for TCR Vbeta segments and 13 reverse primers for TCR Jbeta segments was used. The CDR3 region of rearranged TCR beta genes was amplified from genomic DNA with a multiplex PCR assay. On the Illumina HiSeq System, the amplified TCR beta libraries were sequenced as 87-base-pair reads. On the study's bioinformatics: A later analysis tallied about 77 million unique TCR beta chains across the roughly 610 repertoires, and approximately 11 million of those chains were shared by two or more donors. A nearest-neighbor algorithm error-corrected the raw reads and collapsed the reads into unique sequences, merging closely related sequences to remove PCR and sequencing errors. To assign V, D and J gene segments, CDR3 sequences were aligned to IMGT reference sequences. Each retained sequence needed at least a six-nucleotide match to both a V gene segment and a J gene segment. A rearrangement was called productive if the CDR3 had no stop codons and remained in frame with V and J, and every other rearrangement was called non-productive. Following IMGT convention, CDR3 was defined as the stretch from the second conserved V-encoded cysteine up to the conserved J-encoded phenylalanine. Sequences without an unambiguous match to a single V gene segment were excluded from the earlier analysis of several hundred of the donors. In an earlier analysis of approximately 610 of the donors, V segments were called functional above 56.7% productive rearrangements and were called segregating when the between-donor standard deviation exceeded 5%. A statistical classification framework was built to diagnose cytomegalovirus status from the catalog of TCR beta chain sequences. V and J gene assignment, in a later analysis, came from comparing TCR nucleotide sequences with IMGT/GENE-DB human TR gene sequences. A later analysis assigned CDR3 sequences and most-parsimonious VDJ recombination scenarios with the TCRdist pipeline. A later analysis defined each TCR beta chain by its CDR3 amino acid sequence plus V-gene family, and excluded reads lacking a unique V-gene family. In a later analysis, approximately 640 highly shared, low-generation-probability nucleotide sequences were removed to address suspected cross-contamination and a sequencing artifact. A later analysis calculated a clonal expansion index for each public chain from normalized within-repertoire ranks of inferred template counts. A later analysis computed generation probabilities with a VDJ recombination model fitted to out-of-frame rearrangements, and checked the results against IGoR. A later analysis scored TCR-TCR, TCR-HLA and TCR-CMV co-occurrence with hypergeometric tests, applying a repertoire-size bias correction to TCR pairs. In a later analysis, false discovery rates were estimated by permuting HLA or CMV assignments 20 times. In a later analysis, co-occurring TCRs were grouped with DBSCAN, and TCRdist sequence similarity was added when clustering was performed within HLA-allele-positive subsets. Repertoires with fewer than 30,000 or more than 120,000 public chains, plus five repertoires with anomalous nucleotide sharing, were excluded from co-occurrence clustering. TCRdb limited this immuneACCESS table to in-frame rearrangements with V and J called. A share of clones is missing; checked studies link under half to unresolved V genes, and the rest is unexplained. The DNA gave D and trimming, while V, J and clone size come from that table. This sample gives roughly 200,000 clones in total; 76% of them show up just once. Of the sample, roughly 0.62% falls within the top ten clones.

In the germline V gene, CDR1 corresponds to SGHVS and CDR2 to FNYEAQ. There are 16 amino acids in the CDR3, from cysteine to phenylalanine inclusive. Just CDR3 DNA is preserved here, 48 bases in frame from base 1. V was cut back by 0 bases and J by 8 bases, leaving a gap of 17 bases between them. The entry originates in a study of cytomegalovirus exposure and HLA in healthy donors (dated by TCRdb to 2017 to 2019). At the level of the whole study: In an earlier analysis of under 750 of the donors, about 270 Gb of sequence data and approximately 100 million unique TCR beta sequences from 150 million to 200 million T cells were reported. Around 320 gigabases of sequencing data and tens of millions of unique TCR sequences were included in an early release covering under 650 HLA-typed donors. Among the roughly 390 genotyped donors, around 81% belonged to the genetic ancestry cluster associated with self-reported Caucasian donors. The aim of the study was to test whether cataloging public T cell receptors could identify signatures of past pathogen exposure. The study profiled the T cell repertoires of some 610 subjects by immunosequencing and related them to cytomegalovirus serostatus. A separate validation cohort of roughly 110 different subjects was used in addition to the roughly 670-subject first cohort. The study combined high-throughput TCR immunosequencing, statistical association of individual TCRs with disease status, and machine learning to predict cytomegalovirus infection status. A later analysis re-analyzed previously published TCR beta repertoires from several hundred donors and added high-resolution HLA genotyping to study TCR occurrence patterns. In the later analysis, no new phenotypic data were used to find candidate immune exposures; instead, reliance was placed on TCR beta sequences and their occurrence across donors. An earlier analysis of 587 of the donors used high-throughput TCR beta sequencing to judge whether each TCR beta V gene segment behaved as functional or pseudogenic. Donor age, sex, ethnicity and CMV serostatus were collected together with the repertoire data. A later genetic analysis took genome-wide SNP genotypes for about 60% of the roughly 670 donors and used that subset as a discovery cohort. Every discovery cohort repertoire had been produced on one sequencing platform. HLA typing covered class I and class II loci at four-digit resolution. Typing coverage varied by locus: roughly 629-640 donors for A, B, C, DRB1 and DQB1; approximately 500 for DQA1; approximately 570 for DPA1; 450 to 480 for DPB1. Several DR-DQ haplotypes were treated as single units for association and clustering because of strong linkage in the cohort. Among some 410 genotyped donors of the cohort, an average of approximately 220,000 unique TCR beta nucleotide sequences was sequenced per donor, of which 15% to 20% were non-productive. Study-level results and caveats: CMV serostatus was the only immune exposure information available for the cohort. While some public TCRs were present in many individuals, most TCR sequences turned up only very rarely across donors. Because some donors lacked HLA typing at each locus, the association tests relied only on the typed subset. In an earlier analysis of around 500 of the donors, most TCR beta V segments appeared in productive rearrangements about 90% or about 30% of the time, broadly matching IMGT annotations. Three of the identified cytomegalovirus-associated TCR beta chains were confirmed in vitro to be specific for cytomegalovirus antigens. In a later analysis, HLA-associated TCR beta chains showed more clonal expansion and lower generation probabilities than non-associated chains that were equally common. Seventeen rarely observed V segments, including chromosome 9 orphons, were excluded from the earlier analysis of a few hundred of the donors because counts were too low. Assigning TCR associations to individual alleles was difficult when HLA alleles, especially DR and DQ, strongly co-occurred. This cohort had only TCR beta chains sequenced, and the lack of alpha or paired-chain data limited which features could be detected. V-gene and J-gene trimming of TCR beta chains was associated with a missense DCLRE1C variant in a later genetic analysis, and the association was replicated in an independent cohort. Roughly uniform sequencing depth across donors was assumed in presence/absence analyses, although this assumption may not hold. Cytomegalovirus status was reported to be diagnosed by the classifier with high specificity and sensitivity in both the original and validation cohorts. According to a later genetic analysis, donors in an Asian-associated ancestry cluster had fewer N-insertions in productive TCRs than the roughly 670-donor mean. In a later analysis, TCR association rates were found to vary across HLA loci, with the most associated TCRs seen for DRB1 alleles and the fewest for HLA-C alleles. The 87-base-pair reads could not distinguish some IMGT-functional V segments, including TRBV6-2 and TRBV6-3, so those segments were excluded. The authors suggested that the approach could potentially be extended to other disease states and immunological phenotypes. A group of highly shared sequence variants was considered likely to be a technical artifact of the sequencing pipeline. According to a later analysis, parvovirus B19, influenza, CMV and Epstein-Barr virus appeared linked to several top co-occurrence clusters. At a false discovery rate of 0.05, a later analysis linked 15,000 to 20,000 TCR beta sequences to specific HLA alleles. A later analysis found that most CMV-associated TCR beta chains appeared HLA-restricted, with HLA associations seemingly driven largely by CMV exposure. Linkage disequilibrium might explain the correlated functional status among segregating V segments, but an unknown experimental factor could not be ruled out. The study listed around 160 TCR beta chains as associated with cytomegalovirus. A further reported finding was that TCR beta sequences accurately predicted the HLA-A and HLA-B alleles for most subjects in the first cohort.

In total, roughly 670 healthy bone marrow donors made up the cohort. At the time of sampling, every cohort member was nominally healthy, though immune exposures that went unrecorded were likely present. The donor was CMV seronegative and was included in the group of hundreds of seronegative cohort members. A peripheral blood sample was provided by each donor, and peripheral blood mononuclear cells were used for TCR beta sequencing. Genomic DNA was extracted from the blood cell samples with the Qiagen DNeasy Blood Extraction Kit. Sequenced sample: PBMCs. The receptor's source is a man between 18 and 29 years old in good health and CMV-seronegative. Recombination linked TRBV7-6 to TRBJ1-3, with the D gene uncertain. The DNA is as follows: TGTGCCAGCAGCTTAGCGCTTGGACCGATGGGAGACACCATATATTTT. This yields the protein CASSLALGPMGDTIYF.